This TCR beta chain was obtained from a study of T-cell memory formation after mild COVID-19. This clonotype was detected only a few times. Its antigen is currently unknown. Via MiXCR, TCRdb re-called the 5' RACE reads, giving one row per CDR3 protein. This table holds fewer than 250,000 distinct CDR3 sequences, roughly a tenth found once. Study results and caveats: Proof of SARS-CoV-2 specificity was absent for the second-wave clones that crested on day 37. For contracting clones, CD4+ ones sat mainly in CM and EM, CD8+ in EMRA.

Germline CDR1 and CDR2: SEHNR and FQNEAQ (reference sequence). The CDR3 runs to 12 residues. Trimming left V 1 base short and J 6 bases short, with 7 bases between. The TCR sequence derives from a man younger than 35 who had mild COVID-19 (a few samples of this study predate the infection). Cell type and time point are not known. Sample: PBMCs or a T cell subset sorted from them (not recorded which). This sequence joins TRBV7-9 and TRBJ2-7; unclear D gene. CDR3 sequence (DNA): TGTGCCAGCAGCTTAGAGGGCACCGAGCAGTACGTC. Amino acids: CASSLEGTEQYV.